This T cell receptor beta chain was captured in a study of blood T cells in healthy people across ages. This CDR3 comprises 14 residues. In germline, CDR1 is ENHRY, CDR2 SYGVKD. The V gene lost 3 bases and the J gene lost 4 bases, with 13 bases spanning the gap. Turning to this clonotype: Its antigen is undetermined.

Study-wide results and limits: Per million T cells, the diversity of TCR beta decreased roughly linearly as age advanced. No conclusive comparison of naive versus antigen-experienced cells was possible with unsorted PBMCs.

Combining a sample-barcoded 5' primer with a J-beta primer mix, a second PCR ran for roughly 6 to 12 cycles. Every cDNA molecule carried a tag from a template-switch adaptor bearing 12 random nucleotides. TCRdb reprocessed the 5' RACE reads with MiXCR, giving one entry per CDR3 protein. Of 550,000 to 700,000 distinct CDR3 sequences listed, 25% to 30% are singletons. The sequenced material came from blood. The chain uses TRBV10-3 and TRBJ2-7; D is possibly TRBD1 (5 bases). The receptor was derived from a woman between 65 and 79 years old in good health. The CDR3 region is CAISEEQVRYEQYF. CDR3 in DNA: TGTGCCATCAGTGAAGAACAGGTCCGTTACGAGCAGTACTTC.